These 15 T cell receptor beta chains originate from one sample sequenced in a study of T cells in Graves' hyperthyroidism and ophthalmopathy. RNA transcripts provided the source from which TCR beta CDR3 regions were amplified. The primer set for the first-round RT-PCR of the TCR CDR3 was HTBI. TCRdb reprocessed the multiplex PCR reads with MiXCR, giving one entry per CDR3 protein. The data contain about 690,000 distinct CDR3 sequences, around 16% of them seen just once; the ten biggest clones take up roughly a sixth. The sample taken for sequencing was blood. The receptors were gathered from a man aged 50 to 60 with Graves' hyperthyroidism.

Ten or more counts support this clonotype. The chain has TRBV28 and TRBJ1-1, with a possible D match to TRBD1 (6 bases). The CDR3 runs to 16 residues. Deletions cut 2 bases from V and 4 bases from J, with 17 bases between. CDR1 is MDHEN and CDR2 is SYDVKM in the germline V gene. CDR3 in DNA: TGTGCCAGCAGTTTAACTTTGGTGGGGGCTGGCACTGAAGCTTTCTTT. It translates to CASSLTLVGAGTEAFF.

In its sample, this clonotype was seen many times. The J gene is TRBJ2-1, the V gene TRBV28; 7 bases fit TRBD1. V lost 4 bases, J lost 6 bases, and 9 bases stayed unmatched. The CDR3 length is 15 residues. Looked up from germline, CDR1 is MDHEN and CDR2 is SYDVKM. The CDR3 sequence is CASSSPTGWSNEQFF. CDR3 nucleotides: TGTGCCAGCAGTTCCCCGACAGGGTGGTCCAATGAGCAGTTCTTC.

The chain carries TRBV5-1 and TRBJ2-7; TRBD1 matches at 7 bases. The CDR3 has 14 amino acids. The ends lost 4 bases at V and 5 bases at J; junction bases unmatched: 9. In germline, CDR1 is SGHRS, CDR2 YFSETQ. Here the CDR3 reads CASSRHTGEHEQYF. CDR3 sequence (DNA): TGCGCCAGCAGCAGACACACAGGGGAGCACGAGCAGTACTTC.

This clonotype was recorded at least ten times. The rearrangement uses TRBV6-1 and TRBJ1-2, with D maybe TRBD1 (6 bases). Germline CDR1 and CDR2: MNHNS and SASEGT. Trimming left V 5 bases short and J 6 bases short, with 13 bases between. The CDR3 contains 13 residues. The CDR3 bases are TGTGCCAGCAGTTACCGGACAGATGATGGCTACACCTTC. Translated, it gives CASSYRTDDGYTF.

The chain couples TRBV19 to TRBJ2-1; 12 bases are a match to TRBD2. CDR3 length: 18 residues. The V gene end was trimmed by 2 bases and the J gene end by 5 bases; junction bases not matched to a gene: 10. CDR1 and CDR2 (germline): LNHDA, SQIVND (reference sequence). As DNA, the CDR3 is TGTGCCAGTAGTATAAAATCACCCCTAGCGGGAGGGAACAATGAGCAGTTCTTC. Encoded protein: CASSIKSPLAGGNNEQFF.

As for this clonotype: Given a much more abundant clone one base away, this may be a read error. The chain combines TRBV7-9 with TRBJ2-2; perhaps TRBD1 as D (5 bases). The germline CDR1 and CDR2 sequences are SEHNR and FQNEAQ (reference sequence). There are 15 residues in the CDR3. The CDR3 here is CSSRKTGQNTGELFF. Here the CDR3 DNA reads TGTTCCAGCAGAAAAACCGGACAGAACACCGGGGAGCTGTTTTTT.

CDR3 sequence: CASSELGTGENQPQHF. The CDR3 bases are TGTGCCAGCAGCGAACTCGGGACAGGTGAGAATCAGCCCCAGCATTTT. The V and J genes are TRBV25-1 and TRBJ1-5; TRBD1 agrees at 8 bases. Trimming took 6 bases from V and 4 from J; bases not matched to a gene: 11. The CDR3 covers 16 residues. Germline V gene data show CDR1 as MGHDK and CDR2 as SYGVNS.

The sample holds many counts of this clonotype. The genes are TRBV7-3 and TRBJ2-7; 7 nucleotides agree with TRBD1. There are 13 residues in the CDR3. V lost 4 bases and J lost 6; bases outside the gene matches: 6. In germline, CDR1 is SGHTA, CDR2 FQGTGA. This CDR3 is CASSYGTASEQYF. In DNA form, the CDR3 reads TGTGCCAGCAGCTACGGGACAGCATCCGAGCAGTACTTC.

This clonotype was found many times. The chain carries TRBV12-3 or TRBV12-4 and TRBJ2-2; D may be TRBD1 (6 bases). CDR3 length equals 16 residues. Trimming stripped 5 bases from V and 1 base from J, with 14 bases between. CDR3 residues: CASSAPGHMNTGELFF. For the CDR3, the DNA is TGTGCCAGCAGTGCTCCGGGACATATGAACACCGGGGAGCTGTTTTTT.

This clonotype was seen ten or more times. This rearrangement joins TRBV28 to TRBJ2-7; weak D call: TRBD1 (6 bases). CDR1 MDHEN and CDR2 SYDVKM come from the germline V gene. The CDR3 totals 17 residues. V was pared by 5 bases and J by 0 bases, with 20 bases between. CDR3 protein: CASSPVLQQGSSYEQYF. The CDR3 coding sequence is TGTGCCAGCAGTCCTGTATTACAACAGGGAAGCTCCTACGAGCAGTACTTC.

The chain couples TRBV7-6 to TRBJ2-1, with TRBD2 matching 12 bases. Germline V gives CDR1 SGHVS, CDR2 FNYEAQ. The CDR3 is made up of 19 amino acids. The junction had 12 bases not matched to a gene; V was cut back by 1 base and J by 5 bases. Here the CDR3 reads CASSLVGTSGLPLDNEQFF. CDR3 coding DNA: TGTGCCAGCAGCTTAGTCGGGACTAGCGGGCTCCCCCTGGACAATGAGCAGTTCTTC.

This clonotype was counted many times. CDR3 nucleotide sequence: TGTGCCACCGTTCGGGACAGGTGGGGCACTGAAGCTTTCTTT. Protein sequence: CATVRDRWGTEAFF. The rearrangement joins TRBV7-2 to TRBJ1-1; 8 bases line up with TRBD1. V dropped 10 bases and J dropped 4; count of bases not matched to a gene: 11. Germline CDR1 reads SGHTA; CDR2 reads FQGNSA. This CDR3 has 14 residues.

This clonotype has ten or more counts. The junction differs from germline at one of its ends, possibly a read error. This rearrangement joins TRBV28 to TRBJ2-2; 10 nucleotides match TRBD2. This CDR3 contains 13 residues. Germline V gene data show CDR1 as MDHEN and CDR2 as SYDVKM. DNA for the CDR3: TGTGCCAGCAGGTGGACTAGCGGCGGGGAGCTGGTTTTT. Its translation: CASRWTSGGELVF. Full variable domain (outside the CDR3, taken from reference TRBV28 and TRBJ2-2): DVKVTQSSRYLVKRTGEKVFLECVQDMDHENMFWYRQDPGLGLRLIYFSYDVKMKEKGDIPEGYSVSREKKERFSLILESASTNQTSMYLCASRWTSGGELVFGEGSRLTVL.

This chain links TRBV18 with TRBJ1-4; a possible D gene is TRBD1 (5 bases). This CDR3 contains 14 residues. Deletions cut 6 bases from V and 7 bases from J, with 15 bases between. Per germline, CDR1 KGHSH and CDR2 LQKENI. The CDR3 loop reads CASSPTGGSEKLFF. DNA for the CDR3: TGTGCCAGCTCTCCCACGGGGGGGAGTGAAAAACTGTTTTTT.

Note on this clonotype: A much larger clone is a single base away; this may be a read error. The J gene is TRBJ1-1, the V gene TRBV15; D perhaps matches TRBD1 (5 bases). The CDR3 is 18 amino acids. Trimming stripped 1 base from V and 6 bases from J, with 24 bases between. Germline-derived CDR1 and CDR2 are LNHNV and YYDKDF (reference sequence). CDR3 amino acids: CATSRAAGALGGVSEAFF. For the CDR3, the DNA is TGTGCCACCAGCAGAGCTGCCGGGGCGCTAGGAGGAGTCTCTGAAGCTTTCTTT.